The sequence of this T cell receptor (beta chain) was determined in a study of T-cell memory formation after mild COVID-19 (dated by TCRdb to about 2021). About the investigation overall: TCR sequence clusters from the two donors were found to be largely donor specific. In two donors, T-cell clones that expanded and contracted after mild COVID-19 were followed by sequencing TCRalpha and TCRbeta repertoires longitudinally. The cohort was made up of two young adult volunteers, one female and one male, who were previously healthy. The full study reports these points: Some responding clones were detected in pre-infection memory, suggesting pre-existing cross-reactive memory T cells joined the SARS-CoV-2 response. Clones contracting from day 15 to 85 had balanced CD4/CD8 phenotypes, while a second wave expanding from day 15 to 37 was biased towards CD4+. The second-wave clones that peaked on day 37 were not confirmed to be SARS-CoV-2 specific. Contracting CD4+ clones turned up mainly in the CM and EM memory subsets, whereas EMRA was where CD8+ clones were enriched. Only two mild cases were covered by the study, and larger cohorts that include severe cases with pre-infection samples were considered necessary.

PBMCs were isolated by Ficoll-Paque density gradient centrifugation. The sample holds a few counts of this clonotype. It has no known antigen specificity. Base qualities are not recorded, but no much larger clone differs from it by a single base. Sequencing relied on an Illumina NovaSeq 6000. Using 5'RACE with constant-segment primers, TCRalpha and TCRbeta cDNA libraries were constructed, with sample barcodes and unique molecular identifiers added in the process. Trizol reagent was used to extract RNA from every sample. Libraries were amplified in two PCR steps, with a second sample barcode and Illumina TruSeq adapters added in the second step. Sequencing of libraries was performed on an Illumina NovaSeq with 2 x 150 bp paired-end reads. The published analysis was carried out like this. Demultiplexing of reads and collapsing into UMI-guided consensus sequences were performed with migec v1.2.7. Using mixcr v2.1.11, UMI consensuses were aligned to TRA and TRB V and J templates and then assembled into clonotypes. Expanded or contracted clonotypes were those called significant by both edgeR and NoisET, with noise models trained on biological replicates. For edgeR calls, the thresholds were a false discovery rate-adjusted p below 0.01 and a log2 fold-change of 1. As an exploratory analysis of dynamics, PCA with hierarchical clustering was applied to max-normalized trajectories of the 1000 most abundant clonotypes. Each responding clone was given a CD4 or CD8 phenotype based on the CD4+ and CD8+ repertoires, which had been sequenced separately. TCRdb handled the public reads itself, with Q25 trimming in fastp and clone calling in MiXCR, and kept productive beta chains. Entries are consolidated by CDR3 protein sequence, retaining the most common genes and DNA. The V and J calls and clone size come from TCRdb's table, not from the authors' own analysis. This sample holds almost 550,000 distinct CDR3 sequences; around 20% were observed only once. Approximately 12% of the sample is held by the ten biggest clonotypes.

V and J lose 1 base and 1 base, and a span of 16 bases separates them. Including the terminal cysteine and phenylalanine, the CDR3 comprises 16 residues. Only the CDR3 part of the read is kept: 48 bases, read in frame from the first base. CDR1 and CDR2 are read off the germline V gene as SQVTM and ANQGSEA. The receptor was isolated from an adult woman who had mild COVID-19 (a few samples of this study predate the infection). The sample titles of this study are shuffled in the database, so cell type and time point are left out; the donor was told from shared clones. The V and J genes are TRBV29-1 and TRBJ1-1; the D gene assignment is ambiguous. The sequenced material came from PBMCs or a T cell subset sorted from them (not recorded which). The DNA sequence follows: TGCAGCGTTGAAGCGGGGAAAGGCCTATGGAACACTGAAGCTTTCTTT. Translated, this is CSVEAGKGLWNTEAFF. This CDR3, with the reference TRBV29-1 and TRBJ1-1 proteins standing in past its ends, gives the full variable domain SAVISQKPSRDICQRGTSLTIQCQVDSQVTMMFWYRQQPGQSLTLIATANQGSEATYESGFVIDKFPISRPNLTFSTLTVSNMSPEDSSIYLCSVEAGKGLWNTEAFFGQGTRLTVV.